Listed below are T cell receptor beta chains from one sample, sequenced in a study of blood T cell repertoires in COVID-19. Data came from immunoSEQ multiplex PCR; TCRdb stores just in-frame clones and leaves some out. The data contain about 220,000 clones, 85% to 90% of them seen just once; the ten biggest clones take up roughly a tenth. The specimen was peripheral blood. The origin of the receptors is a woman aged 50 to 60 with COVID-19, enrolled during active disease. Each CDR3 is given with its conserved first and last residue. Each record gives: D gene, V gene, CDR3 length, clone size, J gene, CDR3 protein, CDR3 DNA. D genes are given only for firm matches. Not all rows give a size; the values are once, few, many and, for expanded clones, a class.

>-|TRBV27|15|-|TRBJ1-4
CASTPSGGPNEKLFF
TGTGCCAGCACCCCAAGTGGAGGACCTAATGAAAAACTGTTTTTT
>-|TRBV10-3|14|-|TRBJ1-6
CAIGRTLDNSPLHF
TGTGCCATCGGGAGGACATTGGATAATTCACCCCTCCACTTT
>TRBD1|TRBV28|17|-|TRBJ2-7
CASSHSLRQGTLHEQYF
TGTGCCAGCAGTCACTCTTTACGACAGGGGACCCTCCACGAGCAGTACTTC
>-|TRBV7-2|17|-|TRBJ1-6
CASSLVGGGLRSSPLHF
TGTGCCAGCAGCTTAGTGGGGGGAGGGCTTAGGAGTTCACCCCTCCACTTT
>-|TRBV6-6|14|-|TRBJ1-5
CASSSSAGGREPHF
TGTGCCAGCAGTTCCTCCGCTGGGGGGAGAGAACCTCATTTT
>-|TRBV19|14|few|TRBJ2-1
CASSTGQPYNEQFF
TGTGCCAGTAGTACGGGACAACCCTACAATGAGCAGTTCTTC
>-|TRBV19|17|-|TRBJ1-2
CASSLPSVGGGGYGYTF
TGTGCCAGTAGCCTCCCCTCGGTGGGCGGGGGAGGCTATGGCTACACCTTC
>TRBD1|TRBV5-1|14|-|TRBJ2-7
CASSFRGYPYEQYF
TGCGCCAGCAGCTTCAGGGGGTATCCCTACGAGCAGTACTTC
>TRBD1|TRBV12-5|16|-|TRBJ2-7
CASGLVLGQSSYEQYF
TGTGCTAGTGGTTTGGTCCTGGGACAGAGCTCCTACGAGCAGTACTTC
>-|TRBV27|18|once|TRBJ1-5
CASSRRGIIGDGNQPQHF
TGTGCCAGCAGCCGGAGGGGAATAATAGGGGACGGCAATCAGCCCCAGCATTTT
>-|TRBV24-1|16|-|TRBJ2-5
CATSDPRQGRGETQYF
TGTGCCACCAGTGACCCTAGACAGGGGAGGGGGGAGACCCAGTACTTC
>TRBD1|TRBV19|13|-|TRBJ2-7
CASSGQGLSEQYF
TGTGCCAGCTCGGGACAGGGGCTAAGCGAGCAGTACTTC
>-|TRBV5-5|15|-|TRBJ2-3
CASSLREGGTDTQYF
TGTGCCAGCAGCTTGAGAGAGGGGGGGACAGATACGCAGTATTTT
>TRBD2|TRBV12-5|19|-|TRBJ2-3
CASGLVLWVAGGLRDTQYF
TGTGCTAGTGGTTTGGTTTTGTGGGTGGCGGGGGGGCTCAGAGATACGCAGTATTTT
>-|TRBV3-1/TRBV3-2|14|-|TRBJ2-4
CASSQDPAKNIQYF
TGTGCCAGCAGCCAAGACCCGGCCAAAAACATTCAGTACTTC
>TRBD1|TRBV7-2|14|-|TRBJ1-1
CASSYRGGSTEAFF
TGTGCCAGCAGCTACAGGGGTGGGAGCACTGAAGCTTTCTTT
>TRBD2|TRBV19|15|-|TRBJ2-3
CASSSGTNRIDTQYF
TGTGCCAGTAGTTCCGGGACTAACCGTATAGATACGCAGTATTTT
>-|TRBV5-1|15|-|TRBJ1-6
CASSLVGGENSPLHF
TGCGCCAGCAGCTTGGTCGGGGGAGAAAATTCACCCCTCCACTTT
>-|TRBV19|11|few|TRBJ2-2
CATRYGGELFF
TGTGCCACCCGGTACGGGGGGGAGCTGTTTTTT
>-|TRBV20-1|14|-|TRBJ1-4
CSASGSWGGEKLFF
TGCAGTGCTAGTGGATCTTGGGGAGGCGAAAAACTGTTTTTT
>TRBD2|TRBV30|13|-|TRBJ2-7
CACRLAGAYEQYF
TGTGCCTGTAGACTAGCGGGGGCCTACGAGCAGTACTTC
>TRBD2|TRBV19|14|-|TRBJ2-3
CASSKGLATDTQYF
TGTGCCAGTAGTAAGGGACTAGCGACGGATACGCAGTATTTT